The 15 T cell receptor beta chains below were found in one sample sequenced in a study of shared clonotypes between healthy human individuals. This table comes from immunoSEQ multiplex PCR, and its TCRdb copy is limited to in-frame clones, with some not included. Of 2 million to 2.5 million clones listed, approximately 96% are singletons. Sequenced: naive CD4+ T cells sorted from blood. Subset denoted: CD45RA+ positively selected. Every receptor here comes from a man between 18 and 35 years old in good health.

The chain couples TRBV5-4 to TRBJ2-3; 7 nucleotides line up with TRBD2. Germline V lookup: CDR1 SGHNT, CDR2 YYREEE (reference sequence). The CDR3 runs to 15 residues. J gave up 2 bases and V 4 bases, and 7 bases lay outside the gene matches. The CDR3, as DNA: TGTGCCAGCAGCCCTGGACTAGTCCCCACAGATACGCAGTATTTT. Protein: CASSPGLVPTDTQYF. The full variable domain, rest sourced from reference TRBV5-4 and TRBJ2-3, is ETGVTQSPTHLIKTRGQQVTLRCSSQSGHNTVSWYQQALGQGPQFIFQYYREEENGRGNFPPRFSGLQFPNYSSELNVNALELDDSALYLCASSPGLVPTDTQYFGPGTRLTVL.

For this clone: Additional DNA sequences in this sample encode the identical CDR3. The chain is built from TRBV19 and TRBJ1-1, with D possibly matching TRBD1 (6 bases). This CDR3 spans 13 amino acids. Per germline, CDR1 LNHDA and CDR2 SQIVND (reference sequence). Trimming took off 6 bases at V and 2 bases at J, with 10 bases between the two ends. This CDR3 reads CASSDRPNTEAFF. In DNA, the CDR3 is TGTGCCAGTAGCGACAGGCCTAACACTGAAGCTTTCTTT.

This chain connects TRBV6-5 to TRBJ2-1, with D possibly TRBD1 on 6 matching bases. Germline V gives CDR1 MNHEY, CDR2 SVGAGI. With 5 bases removed from V and 4 bases from J, the gap between germline ends came to 12 bases. This CDR3 comprises 14 residues. CDR3 sequence reads: CASSVVTGYNEQFF. The CDR3 region has the DNA TGTGCCAGCAGTGTAGTAACAGGGTACAATGAGCAGTTCTTC.

V and J are TRBV9 and TRBJ2-3; 9 nucleotides align to TRBD2. Unmatched junction bases numbered 15, after V lost 0 bases and J lost 4 bases. The CDR3 runs to 19 residues. The germline gives CDR1 SGDLS, CDR2 YYNGEE. This CDR3 reads CASSVANPAGGLRADTQYF. In nucleotides, the CDR3 is TGTGCCAGCAGCGTAGCTAATCCAGCGGGGGGCCTCAGGGCAGATACGCAGTATTTT.

This rearrangement joins TRBV2 to TRBJ2-3; D is uncertain. V was pared by 3 bases and J by 2 bases, with 9 bases between. CDR3 length: 14 amino acids. Germline V lookup: CDR1 SNHLY, CDR2 FYNNEI. The DNA for the CDR3 is TGTGCCAGCAGTGAGCTGCCCCACACAGATACGCAGTATTTT. This translates into CASSELPHTDTQYF.

This chain joins TRBV10-1 and TRBJ1-4, with 7 bases identical to TRBD1. The CDR3 loop spans 10 amino acids. The germline CDR1 and CDR2 sequences are WNHNN and SYGVQD (reference sequence). Trimming cost V 8 bases and J 13 bases; bases outside gene matches: 4. CDR3: CASRRDRLFF. In DNA, the CDR3 is TGCGCCAGCCGCCGGGACAGACTGTTTTTT.

The rearrangement links TRBV7-6 to TRBJ2-3; 12 nucleotides align to TRBD2. The length of the CDR3 is 16 residues. Germline lookup yields CDR1 SGHVS and CDR2 FNYEAQ. V gave up 5 bases and J gave up 2 bases; unmatched junction bases: 5. CDR3 sequence: CASSKGLAGNTDTQYF. The CDR3 DNA reads TGTGCCAGCAGCAAAGGACTAGCGGGAAACACAGATACGCAGTATTTT.

J is TRBJ2-1 and V is TRBV7-2, with D maybe TRBD1 (6 bases). The CDR3 length is 15 residues. Looked up from germline, CDR1 is SGHTA and CDR2 is FQGNSA. V lost 3 bases to trimming and J lost 7 bases, with 16 bases between them. This chain's CDR3 is CASSFGGGKVNEQFF. The CDR3 nucleotides read TGTGCCAGCAGCTTCGGTGGGGGCAAGGTGAATGAGCAGTTCTTC. The complete variable domain, with remaining parts taken from reference TRBV7-2 and TRBJ2-1, reads GAGVSQSPSNKVTEKGKDVELRCDPISGHTALYWYRQSLGQGLEFLIYFQGNSAPDKSGLPSDRFSAERTGGSVSTLTIQRTQQEDSAVYLCASSFGGGKVNEQFFGPGTRLTVL.

CDR3 region: CASSLSGTENYEQYF. The CDR3, as DNA: TGTGCCAGCAGTTTATCGGGGACAGAGAACTACGAGCAGTACTTC. J is TRBJ2-7 and V is TRBV28; 7 bases are a match to TRBD1. Germline V lookup: CDR1 MDHEN, CDR2 SYDVKM. Germline trimming cut 1 base from V and 3 bases from J; bases unmatched to any gene: 6. This CDR3 contains 15 residues.

The chain employs TRBV30 and TRBJ2-7; TRBD2 is a possible D gene (5 bases). Deletions cut 0 bases from V and 9 bases from J, with 15 bases between. Looked up from germline, CDR1 is GTSNPN and CDR2 is SVGIG (reference sequence). The CDR3 runs 13 residues. The CDR3 DNA is TGTGCCTGGAGTGTAGTTAAGGCGGGCAGGCAGTACTTC. Protein product: CAWSVVKAGRQYF.

The chain combines TRBV30 with TRBJ2-7; tentatively, D is TRBD1 (6 bases). V dropped 0 bases and J dropped 3 bases, with 15 bases sitting between them. The CDR3 has 15 amino acids. CDR1 and CDR2 from the germline V gene are GTSNPN and SVGIG (reference sequence). In DNA, the CDR3 is TGTGCCTGGAGTGTATCTCAGGACAGACTCTACGAGCAGTACTTC. It encodes CAWSVSQDRLYEQYF.

The chain has TRBV2 and TRBJ1-1; possible D gene TRBD1, 6 bases. V dropped 3 bases and J dropped 5 bases, with 10 bases sitting between them. CDR1 is SNHLY and CDR2 is FYNNEI in the germline V gene. The CDR3 sequence is 13 residues long. The CDR3 DNA follows: TGTGCCAGCAGTGACAGGGGCGGGACTGAAGCTTTCTTT. It encodes CASSDRGGTEAFF.

The rearrangement links TRBV28 to TRBJ2-3; no firm D call. The CDR3 loop spans 14 amino acids. V gave up 8 bases and J gave up 2 bases, with 14 bases separating them. Germline lookup yields CDR1 MDHEN and CDR2 SYDVKM. The CDR3 loop is CASARQAYTDTQYF. CDR3 nucleotide sequence: TGTGCCAGCGCGCGGCAGGCCTACACAGATACGCAGTATTTT.

The V and J genes are TRBV5-1 and TRBJ2-2; 7 bases line up with TRBD1. Germline lookup yields CDR1 SGHRS and CDR2 YFSETQ. The V gene end was trimmed by 2 bases and the J gene end by 4 bases; junction bases not matched to a gene: 5. The CDR3 length is 15 residues. CDR3 nucleotide sequence: TGCGCCAGCAGCTTAAGGGGGCCGGGCACCGGGGAGCTGTTTTTT. Protein sequence: CASSLRGPGTGELFF.

The chain recombines TRBV4-1 with TRBJ2-7; 8 bases line up with TRBD2. The CDR3 totals 14 residues. Germline V gene lookup returns CDR1 MGHRA and CDR2 YSYEKL. J gave up 3 bases and V 5 bases, and 6 bases lay outside the gene matches. The CDR3: CASSFGTSVYEQYF. CDR3 DNA sequence: TGCGCCAGCAGCTTCGGGACTAGTGTCTACGAGCAGTACTTC.